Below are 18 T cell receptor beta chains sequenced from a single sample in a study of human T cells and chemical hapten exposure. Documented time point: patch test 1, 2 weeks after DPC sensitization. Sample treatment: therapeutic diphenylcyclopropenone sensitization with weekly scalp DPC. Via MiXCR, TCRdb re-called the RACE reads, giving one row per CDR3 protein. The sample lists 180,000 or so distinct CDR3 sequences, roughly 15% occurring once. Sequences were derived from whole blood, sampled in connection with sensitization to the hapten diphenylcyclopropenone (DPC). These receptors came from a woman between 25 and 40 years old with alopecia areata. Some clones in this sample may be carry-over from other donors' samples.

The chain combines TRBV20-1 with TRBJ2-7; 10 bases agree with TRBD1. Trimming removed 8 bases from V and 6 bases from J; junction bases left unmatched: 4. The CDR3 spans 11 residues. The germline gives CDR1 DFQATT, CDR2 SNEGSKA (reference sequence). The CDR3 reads CSTGQGGEQYF. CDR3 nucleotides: TGCAGTACCGGACAGGGGGGCGAGCAGTACTTC.

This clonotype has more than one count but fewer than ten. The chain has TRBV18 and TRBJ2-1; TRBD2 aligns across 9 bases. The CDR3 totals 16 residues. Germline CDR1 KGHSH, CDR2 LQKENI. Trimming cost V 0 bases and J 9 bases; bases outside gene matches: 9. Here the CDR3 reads CASSPPSGSLQGEQFF. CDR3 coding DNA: TGTGCCAGCTCACCACCTAGCGGGAGCCTACAGGGTGAGCAGTTCTTC.

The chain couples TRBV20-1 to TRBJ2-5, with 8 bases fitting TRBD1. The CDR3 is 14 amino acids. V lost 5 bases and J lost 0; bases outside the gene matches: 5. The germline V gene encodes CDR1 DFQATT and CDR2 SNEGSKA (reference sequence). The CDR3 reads CSAQDRAHQETQYF. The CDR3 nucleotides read TGCAGTGCTCAGGACAGGGCTCACCAAGAGACCCAGTACTTC.

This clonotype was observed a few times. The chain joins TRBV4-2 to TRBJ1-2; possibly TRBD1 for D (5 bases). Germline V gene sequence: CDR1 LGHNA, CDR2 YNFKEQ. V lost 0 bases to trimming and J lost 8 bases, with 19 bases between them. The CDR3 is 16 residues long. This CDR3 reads CASSQESAREVGGYTF. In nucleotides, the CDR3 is TGTGCCAGCAGCCAAGAGTCGGCCAGGGAAGTCGGCGGCTACACCTTC.

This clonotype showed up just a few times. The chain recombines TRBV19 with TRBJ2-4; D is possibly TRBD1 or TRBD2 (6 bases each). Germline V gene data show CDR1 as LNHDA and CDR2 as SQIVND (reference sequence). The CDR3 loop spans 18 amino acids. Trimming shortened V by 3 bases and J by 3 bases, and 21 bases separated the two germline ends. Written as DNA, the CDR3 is TGTGCCAGTAGTATGCGTCCGTCTCCGGGGGCGGGCAAAAACATTCAGTACTTC. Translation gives CASSMRPSPGAGKNIQYF.

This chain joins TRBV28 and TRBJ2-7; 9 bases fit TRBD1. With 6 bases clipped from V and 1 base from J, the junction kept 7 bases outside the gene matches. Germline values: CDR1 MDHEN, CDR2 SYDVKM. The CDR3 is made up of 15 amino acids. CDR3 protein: CASSPPGQGSYEQYF. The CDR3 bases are TGTGCCAGCAGCCCACCGGGACAGGGTTCCTACGAGCAGTACTTC. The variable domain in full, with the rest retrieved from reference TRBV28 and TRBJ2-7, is DVKVTQSSRYLVKRTGEKVFLECVQDMDHENMFWYRQDPGLGLRLIYFSYDVKMKEKGDIPEGYSVSREKKERFSLILESASTNQTSMYLCASSPPGQGSYEQYFGPGTRLTVT.

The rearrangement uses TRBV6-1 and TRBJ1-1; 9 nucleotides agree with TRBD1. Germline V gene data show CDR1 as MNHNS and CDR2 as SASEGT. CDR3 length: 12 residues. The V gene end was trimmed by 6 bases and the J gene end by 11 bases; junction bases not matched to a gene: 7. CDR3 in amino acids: CASREWTGEAFF. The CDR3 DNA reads TGTGCCAGCAGGGAATGGACAGGGGAGGCTTTCTTT.

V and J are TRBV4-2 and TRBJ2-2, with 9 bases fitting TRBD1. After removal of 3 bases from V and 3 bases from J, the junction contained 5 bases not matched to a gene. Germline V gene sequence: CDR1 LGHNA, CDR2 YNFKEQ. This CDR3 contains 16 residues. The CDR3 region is CASSHKTGGYTGELFF. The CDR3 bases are TGTGCCAGCAGCCATAAAACAGGGGGCTACACCGGGGAGCTGTTTTTT.

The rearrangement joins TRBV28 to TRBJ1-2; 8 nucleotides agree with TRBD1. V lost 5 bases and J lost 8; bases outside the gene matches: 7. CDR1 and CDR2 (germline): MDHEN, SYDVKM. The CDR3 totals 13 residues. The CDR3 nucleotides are TGTGCCAGCAGTCCGGGACAGGCTCTAGGCTACACCTTC. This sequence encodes CASSPGQALGYTF.

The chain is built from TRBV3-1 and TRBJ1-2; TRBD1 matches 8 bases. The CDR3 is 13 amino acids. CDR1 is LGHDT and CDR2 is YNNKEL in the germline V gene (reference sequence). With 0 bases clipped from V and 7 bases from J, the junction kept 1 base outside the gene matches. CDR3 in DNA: TGTGCCAGCAGCCAAGAGGGACAGGCTGGCTACACCTTC. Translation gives CASSQEGQAGYTF.

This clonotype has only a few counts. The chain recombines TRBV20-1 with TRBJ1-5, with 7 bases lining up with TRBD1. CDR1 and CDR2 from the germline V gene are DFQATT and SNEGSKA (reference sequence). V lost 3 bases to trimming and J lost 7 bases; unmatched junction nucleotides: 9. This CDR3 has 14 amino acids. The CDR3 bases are TGCAGTGCTAGGCGAGGGGACAGCAGCCAGCCCCAGCATTTT. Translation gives CSARRGDSSQPQHF.

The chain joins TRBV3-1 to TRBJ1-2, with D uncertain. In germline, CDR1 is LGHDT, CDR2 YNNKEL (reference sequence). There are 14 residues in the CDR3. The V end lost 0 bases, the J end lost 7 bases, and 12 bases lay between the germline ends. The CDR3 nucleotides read TGTGCCAGCAGCCAAGACCCGGCGGTGGGTGGCTACACCTTC. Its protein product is CASSQDPAVGGYTF.

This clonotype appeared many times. The CDR3: CASSSLLARGTDTQYF. In DNA form, the CDR3 reads TGTGCCAGCAGCTCCCTACTAGCAAGGGGCACAGATACGCAGTATTTT. This chain links TRBV7-2 with TRBJ2-3; tentative D call: TRBD2 (6 bases). Trimming took 4 bases from V and 1 from J, leaving 15 bases between them. The CDR3 runs 16 residues. From germline, CDR1 is SGHTA and CDR2 FQGNSA.

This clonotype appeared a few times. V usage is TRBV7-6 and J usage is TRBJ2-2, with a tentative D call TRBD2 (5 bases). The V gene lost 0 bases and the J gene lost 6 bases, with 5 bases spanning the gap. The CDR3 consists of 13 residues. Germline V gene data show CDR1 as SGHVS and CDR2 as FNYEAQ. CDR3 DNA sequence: TGTGCCAGCAGCTTAGCGGGAGCCGGGGAGCTGTTTTTT. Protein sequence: CASSLAGAGELFF.

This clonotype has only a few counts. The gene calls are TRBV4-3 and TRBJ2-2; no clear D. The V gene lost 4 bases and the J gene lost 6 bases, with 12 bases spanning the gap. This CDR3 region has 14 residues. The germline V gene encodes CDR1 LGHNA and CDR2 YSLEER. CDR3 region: CASSPSGYAGELFF. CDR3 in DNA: TGCGCCAGCAGCCCTAGTGGGTACGCCGGGGAGCTGTTTTTT.

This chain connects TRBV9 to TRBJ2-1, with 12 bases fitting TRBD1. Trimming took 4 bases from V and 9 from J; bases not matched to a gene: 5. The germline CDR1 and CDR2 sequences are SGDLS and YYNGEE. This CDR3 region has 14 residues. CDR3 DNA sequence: TGTGCCAGCAGCCGGGACAGGGGGCTCGGTGAGCAGTTCTTC. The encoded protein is CASSRDRGLGEQFF. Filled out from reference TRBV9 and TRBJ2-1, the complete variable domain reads DSGVTQTPKHLITATGQRVTLRCSPRSGDLSVYWYQQSLDQGLQFLIQYYNGEERAKGNILERFSAQQFPDLHSELNLSSLELGDSALYFCASSRDRGLGEQFFGPGTRLTVL.

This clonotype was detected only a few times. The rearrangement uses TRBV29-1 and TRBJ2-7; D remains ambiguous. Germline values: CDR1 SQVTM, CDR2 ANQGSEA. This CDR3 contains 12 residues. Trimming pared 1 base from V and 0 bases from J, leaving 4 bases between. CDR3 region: CSVEGYSYEQYF. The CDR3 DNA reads TGCAGCGTTGAAGGGTACTCCTACGAGCAGTACTTC.

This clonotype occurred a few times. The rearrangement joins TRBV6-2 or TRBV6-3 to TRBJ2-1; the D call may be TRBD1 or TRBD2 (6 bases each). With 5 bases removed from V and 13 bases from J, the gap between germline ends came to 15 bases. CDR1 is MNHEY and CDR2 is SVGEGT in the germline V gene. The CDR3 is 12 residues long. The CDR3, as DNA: TGTGCCAGCAGTCGAGGTCCGGGGGCCCAGTTCTTC. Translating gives CASSRGPGAQFF.